A single sample is the source of the 21 T cell receptor beta chains below, sequenced in a study of control samples from healthy donors and cancer patients. Sequenced by immunoSEQ multiplex PCR; TCRdb stores in-frame clones only, minus some. This sample has some 220,000 clones; about 94% occur once, and the top ten carry about 1.6%. Sequenced: blood. Receptors were obtained from a man aged 50 to 60 in good health.

The rearrangement joins TRBV3-1 (or the pseudogene TRBV3-2) to TRBJ2-1, with 9 nucleotides matching TRBD1. Germline CDR1 is LGHDT and CDR2 is YNNKEL (reference sequence). CDR3 size: 13 residues. After removal of 9 bases from V and 2 bases from J, the junction contained 2 bases not matched to a gene. CDR3 in amino acids: CASRQGAYNEQFF. The CDR3 bases are TGTGCCAGTAGACAGGGGGCCTACAATGAGCAGTTCTTC.

This clone was found once. The chain combines TRBV30 with TRBJ1-6; D is uncertain. Germline CDR1 and CDR2: GTSNPN and SVGIG (reference sequence). Deletions cut 2 bases from V and 11 bases from J, with 7 bases between. This CDR3 is built from 11 residues. The DNA for the CDR3 is TGTGCCTGGAGTACGGCGGCACCCCTCCACTTT. Protein product: CAWSTAAPLHF.

The CDR3 DNA follows: TGTGCCTGGGGAAGGGACGTCTATGGCTACACCTTC. It specifies CAWGRDVYGYTF. The chain recombines TRBV30 with TRBJ1-2; perhaps TRBD1 as D (5 bases). The CDR3 loop spans 12 amino acids. Trimming took off 5 bases at V and 4 bases at J, with 11 bases between the two ends. Looked up from germline, CDR1 is GTSNPN and CDR2 is SVGIG (reference sequence).

The J gene is TRBJ2-1, the V gene TRBV6-1; 7 bases align to TRBD2. V lost 2 bases to trimming and J lost 4 bases; unmatched junction nucleotides: 8. The germline V gene has CDR1 MNHNS and CDR2 SASEGT. The CDR3 contains 16 residues. The CDR3 loop is CASSETPNGGYNEQFF. DNA for the CDR3: TGTGCCAGCAGTGAAACTCCTAACGGGGGGTACAATGAGCAGTTCTTC.

This clone was seen a few times. The chain uses TRBV7-8 and TRBJ1-5; 7 bases align to TRBD1. The CDR3 has 15 residues. J was trimmed by 3 bases and V by 5 bases; bases with no gene match: 7. Germline CDR1 reads SGHVS; CDR2 reads FQNEAQ. In DNA, the CDR3 is TGTGCCAGCAGCATTACAGGGGAATTCAATCAGCCCCAGCATTTT. Translating gives CASSITGEFNQPQHF.

The sample holds one count of this clone. The chain joins TRBV6-2 or TRBV6-3 to TRBJ2-3, with 7 bases matching TRBD1. Trimming cost V 0 bases and J 5 bases; bases outside gene matches: 5. Germline lookup yields CDR1 MNHEY and CDR2 SVGEGT. The CDR3 extends over 15 amino acids. CDR3 sequence reads: CASSYSRQGLDTQYF. The CDR3 DNA is TGTGCCAGCAGTTACTCGCGACAGGGATTAGATACGCAGTATTTT.

The chain employs TRBV7-9 and TRBJ2-2; D uncertain. The germline V and J ends were trimmed by 4 bases and 0 bases, with 9 bases remaining between them. The CDR3 consists of 15 residues. Germline V gives CDR1 SEHNR, CDR2 FQNEAQ (reference sequence). The CDR3 region has the DNA TGTGCCAGCAGCTCATGGCGGTCGAACACCGGGGAGCTGTTTTTT. As protein: CASSSWRSNTGELFF.

This chain connects TRBV30 to TRBJ2-7; a possible D gene is TRBD2 (5 bases). This CDR3 comprises 15 residues. Deletions cut 1 base from V and 0 bases from J, with 13 bases between. Germline CDR1 reads GTSNPN; CDR2 reads SVGIG (reference sequence). The CDR3 is CAWSGSTGSSYEQYF. CDR3 sequence (DNA): TGTGCCTGGAGTGGTTCGACGGGGAGCTCCTACGAGCAGTACTTC.

The rearrangement joins TRBV7-2 to TRBJ2-4; no firm D call. Germline V gene data show CDR1 as SGHTA and CDR2 as FQGNSA. V was cut by 2 bases and J by 0 bases, with 5 bases left in between. CDR3 length: 14 residues. The DNA for the CDR3 is TGTGCCAGCAGCTTAAGACTAGCCAAAAACATTCAGTACTTC. As protein: CASSLRLAKNIQYF.

The chain couples TRBV6-4 to TRBJ1-2; possibly TRBD1 for D (5 bases). Germline CDR1 and CDR2: MRHNA and SNTAGT. The germline V and J ends were trimmed by 4 bases and 7 bases, with 16 bases remaining between them. The CDR3 consists of 14 residues. This CDR3 is CASSGTPGTGGYTF. DNA for the CDR3: TGTGCCAGCAGTGGAACTCCGGGGACGGGTGGCTACACCTTC.

This chain joins TRBV7-6 and TRBJ2-5; possibly TRBD2 for D (5 bases). V lost 0 bases, J lost 5 bases, and 13 bases lay in between. CDR1 SGHVS and CDR2 FNYEAQ come from the germline V gene. The length of the CDR3 is 15 residues. This chain's CDR3 is CASSLATGIGETQYF. CDR3 coding DNA: TGTGCCAGCAGCTTAGCAACCGGGATCGGTGAGACCCAGTACTTC.

The DNA for the CDR3 is TGCAGTGCTAGACAGTCCTACGAGCAGTACTTC. Encoded protein: CSARQSYEQYF. This chain links TRBV20-1 with TRBJ2-7; D gene ambiguous. There are 11 residues in the CDR3. V gave up 2 bases and J gave up 1 base, with 3 bases separating them. Germline CDR1 and CDR2: DFQATT and SNEGSKA (reference sequence).

CDR3 sequence reads: CASSLGRGGSNQPQHF. For the CDR3, the DNA is TGCGCCAGCAGCTTGGGCCGGGGAGGAAGCAATCAGCCCCAGCATTTT. The rearrangement links TRBV5-1 to TRBJ1-5; D remains unclear. V lost 0 bases and J lost 1, with 11 bases in between. The germline V gene encodes CDR1 SGHRS and CDR2 YFSETQ. This CDR3 is 16 amino acids long.

A note on this clone: Other DNA sequences within the sample encode an identical CDR3. V is TRBV5-6 and J is TRBJ2-5, with D possibly matching TRBD2 (6 bases). This CDR3 comprises 14 residues. The germline V and J ends were trimmed by 3 bases and 5 bases, with 14 bases remaining between them. Germline V gene data show CDR1 as SGHDT and CDR2 as YYEEEE. The CDR3 spells CASSSGGVEETQYF. The CDR3 DNA reads TGTGCCAGCAGCTCCGGGGGTGTGGAGGAGACCCAGTACTTC. The full variable domain, rest sourced from reference TRBV5-6 and TRBJ2-5, is DAGVTQSPTHLIKTRGQQVTLRCSPKSGHDTVSWYQQALGQGPQFIFQYYEEEERQRGNFPDRFSGHQFPNYSSELNVNALLLGDSALYLCASSSGGVEETQYFGPGTRLLVL.

The chain is built from TRBV19 and TRBJ1-5; D unclear. CDR1 is LNHDA and CDR2 is SQIVND in the germline V gene (reference sequence). CDR3 size: 13 residues. Trimming left V 6 bases short and J 3 bases short, with 9 bases between. The CDR3 region is CASRTVDNQPQHF. The CDR3 nucleotides are TGTGCCAGTAGAACGGTAGACAATCAGCCCCAGCATTTT.

The rearrangement joins TRBV4-2 to TRBJ2-3; TRBD1 might be the D (6 bases). The germline V gene encodes CDR1 LGHNA and CDR2 YNFKEQ. Between the trimmed V and J ends, which lost 4 bases and 3 bases, there was a span of 14 bases. The CDR3 is 15 residues long. The CDR3 sequence: CASSLKPRGTDTQYF. DNA for the CDR3: TGTGCCAGCAGCCTTAAACCTAGGGGGACAGATACGCAGTATTTT.

This chain joins TRBV21-1 and TRBJ1-1; TRBD1, the table's D call, lacks a check against the DNA. TRBV21-1 is given as a pseudogene. This CDR3 spans 15 amino acids. The CDR3: CASSCRDRGNTEAFF. The CDR3 DNA reads as TGTGCCAGCAGCTGCCGGGACAGGGGGAACACTGAAGCTTTCTTT.

This clone was observed a single time. The chain couples TRBV15 to TRBJ2-7; D is ambiguous. Trimming left V 0 bases short and J 4 bases short, with 4 bases between. Germline CDR1 is LNHNV and CDR2 is YYDKDF (reference sequence). The CDR3 has 12 amino acids. CDR3 loop: CATSREGYEQYV. CDR3 in DNA: TGTGCCACCAGCAGAGAAGGATACGAGCAGTACGTC.

For this clone: This same CDR3 is encoded by further DNA sequences in the sample. This chain connects TRBV12-3 or TRBV12-4 to TRBJ1-1, with a possible D match to TRBD1 (5 bases). CDR3 length equals 12 residues. Trimming removed 3 bases at V and 4 bases at J, with 6 bases between. The chain's CDR3 is CASSLRGTEAFF. DNA for the CDR3: TGTGCCAGCAGTTTGAGGGGCACTGAAGCTTTCTTT.

The J gene is TRBJ1-1, the V gene TRBV5-4; 9 nucleotides align to TRBD1. Germline V gene sequence: CDR1 SGHNT, CDR2 YYREEE (reference sequence). Trimming cost V 3 bases and J 4 bases; bases outside gene matches: 10. CDR3 length: 16 amino acids. DNA for the CDR3: TGTGCCAGCAGCTCCCGGGACAGGGCCCCTATCACTGAAGCTTTCTTT. This codes for CASSSRDRAPITEAFF. Based on the CDR3 plus reference TRBV5-4 and TRBJ1-1, the full variable domain is ETGVTQSPTHLIKTRGQQVTLRCSSQSGHNTVSWYQQALGQGPQFIFQYYREEENGRGNFPPRFSGLQFPNYSSELNVNALELDDSALYLCASSSRDRAPITEAFFGQGTRLTVV.

The rearrangement joins TRBV5-5 to TRBJ2-7; the match to TRBD1 covers 7 bases. The CDR3 length is 15 residues. V gave up 5 bases and J gave up 1 base; unmatched junction bases: 9. CDR1 and CDR2 from the germline V gene are SGHKS and YYEKEE (reference sequence). Here the CDR3 reads CASSEGAGQSYEQYV. The CDR3, as DNA: TGTGCCAGCAGTGAGGGGGCAGGGCAATCCTACGAGCAGTACGTC.